Listed here are 7 T cell receptor beta chains from one sample, sequenced in a study of blood T cell repertoires in COVID-19. The data were produced by immunoSEQ multiplex PCR, yet TCRdb's version contains in-frame clones alone and is incomplete. Of 230,000 or so clones listed, roughly four fifths are singletons. Sequenced: PBMCs or T cells enriched from blood (not recorded which). These receptors came from a man between 45 and 60 years old who had recovered from COVID-19.

This clone was observed a few times. The V gene is TRBV19, the J gene TRBJ1-6; possibly TRBD1 for D (5 bases). Germline V gives CDR1 LNHDA, CDR2 SQIVND (reference sequence). CDR3 size: 14 residues. V shed 5 bases and J shed 9 bases, with 14 bases lying between them. The CDR3 DNA is TGTGCCAGTAGTGGGGCAGGGTCGGGTTCACCCCTCCACTTT. Amino acid sequence: CASSGAGSGSPLHF.

The chain carries TRBV28 and TRBJ2-1; unclear D gene. CDR1 and CDR2 from the germline V gene are MDHEN and SYDVKM. The CDR3 runs to 13 residues. V lost 8 bases and J lost 5, with 13 bases in between. The CDR3 region has the DNA TGTGCCAGCCGACCGACGGAGAACAATGAGCAGTTCTTC. Its protein product is CASRPTENNEQFF.

This chain links TRBV27 with TRBJ1-5; 8 bases match TRBD1. Germline CDR1 MNHEY, CDR2 SMNVEV (reference sequence). J gave up 6 bases and V 5 bases, and 0 bases lay outside the gene matches. The CDR3 spans 12 residues. The CDR3 DNA reads TGTGCCAGCAGTGGACAGGGTCAGCCCCAGCATTTT. It encodes CASSGQGQPQHF.

The CDR3, as DNA: TGTGCCAGCTCACCGAGCGGGGGGGCGGATACGCAGTATTTT. The encoded protein is CASSPSGGADTQYF. The chain employs TRBV18 and TRBJ2-3; 10 positions agree with TRBD2. The CDR3 extends over 14 amino acids. V shed 3 bases, J shed 6 bases, and the junction held 3 bases outside the gene matches. Looked up from germline, CDR1 is KGHSH and CDR2 is LQKENI.

This rearrangement joins TRBV9 to TRBJ1-6, with TRBD1 identical over 7 bases. This CDR3 has 14 amino acids. The germline V gene has CDR1 SGDLS and CDR2 YYNGEE. V lost 3 bases, J lost 8 bases, and 5 bases stayed unmatched. The CDR3 DNA is TGTGCCAGCAGCGCCGACAGGGCGGATTCACCCCTCCACTTT. Translating gives CASSADRADSPLHF.

The V call is TRBV5-4, the J call TRBJ2-1; no clear D. Germline V gene sequence: CDR1 SGHNT, CDR2 YYREEE (reference sequence). The CDR3 is made up of 13 amino acids. V lost 0 bases and J 8 bases, leaving 9 bases between the germline ends. CDR3: CASSLALDHEQFF. CDR3 nucleotides: TGTGCCAGCAGCTTGGCTCTAGACCATGAGCAGTTCTTC. The complete variable domain, with remaining parts taken from reference TRBV5-4 and TRBJ2-1, reads ETGVTQSPTHLIKTRGQQVTLRCSSQSGHNTVSWYQQALGQGPQFIFQYYREEENGRGNFPPRFSGLQFPNYSSELNVNALELDDSALYLCASSLALDHEQFFGPGTRLTVL.

CDR3 loop: CASGAGSSYNEQFF. In DNA form, the CDR3 reads TGTGCCAGCGGAGCGGGCAGCTCCTACAATGAGCAGTTCTTC. V gene TRBV11-2 combines with J gene TRBJ2-1, with TRBD2 as a possible D gene (6 bases). Trimming stripped 8 bases from V and 0 bases from J, with 11 bases between. CDR1 is SGHAT, CDR2 FQNNGV, per germline. This CDR3 has 14 amino acids.